This passage covers 30 T cell receptor beta chains from one sample sequenced in a study of shared clonotypes between healthy human individuals. Clones were read by immunoSEQ multiplex PCR, and TCRdb kept only the in-frame ones, dropping some. The sample has about 1.1 million clones, about 72% seen once. The sample taken for sequencing was memory CD4+ T cells from PBMCs. Subset indicated: CD45RA-negative fraction. The receptor source for this set is a man aged 18 to 29 in good health. Some clones in this sample may be carry-over from other donors' samples.

In its sample, this clone was seen a few times. V usage is TRBV4-1 and J usage is TRBJ2-4; 8 bases agree with TRBD1. Germline V gene lookup returns CDR1 MGHRA and CDR2 YSYEKL. The CDR3 has 15 amino acids. V shed 6 bases, J shed 0 bases, and the junction held 4 bases outside the gene matches. The CDR3 sequence is CASRGQGEAKNIQYF. For the CDR3, the DNA is TGCGCCAGCAGAGGACAGGGAGAAGCCAAAAACATTCAGTACTTC.

V and J are TRBV6-1 and TRBJ2-5; 11 bases agree with TRBD2. Germline values: CDR1 MNHNS, CDR2 SASEGT. V shed 4 bases, J shed 3 bases, and the junction held 13 bases outside the gene matches. The length of the CDR3 is 18 residues. In nucleotides, the CDR3 is TGTGCCAGCAGTGTCGGGACTAGCGGATCAAACTTCGAAGAGACCCAGTACTTC. Its translation is CASSVGTSGSNFEETQYF.

The chain uses TRBV5-1 and TRBJ1-1; D is possibly TRBD1 (5 bases). CDR1 and CDR2 (germline): SGHRS, YFSETQ. CDR3 length: 14 amino acids. V lost 4 bases to trimming and J lost 2 bases, with 12 bases between them. The CDR3 DNA follows: TGCGCCAGCAGCAAGGACGGGGGAAACACTGAAGCTTTCTTT. Its protein product is CASSKDGGNTEAFF. Supplemented by reference TRBV5-1 and TRBJ1-1, the full variable domain reads KAGVTQTPRYLIKTRGQQVTLSCSPISGHRSVSWYQQTPGQGLQFLFEYFSETQRNKGNFPGRFSGRQFSNSRSEMNVSTLELGDSALYLCASSKDGGNTEAFFGQGTRLTVV.

The J gene is TRBJ1-2, the V gene TRBV7-8, with a tentative D call TRBD1 (6 bases). V lost 3 bases, J lost 2 bases, and 7 bases lay in between. Germline CDR1 reads SGHVS; CDR2 reads FQNEAQ. The CDR3 contains 13 residues. As DNA, the CDR3 is TGTGCCAGCAGCTTGGGGGCGAACTATGGCTACACCTTC. It codes for CASSLGANYGYTF.

Only a few counts were recorded for this clone. The chain carries TRBV6-1 and TRBJ2-1; tentative D call: TRBD1 (5 bases). CDR1 MNHNS and CDR2 SASEGT come from the germline V gene. The CDR3 length is 10 residues. Trimming left V 3 bases short and J 14 bases short, with 8 bases between. The CDR3 sequence: CASSETEKFF. CDR3 nucleotide sequence: TGTGCCAGCAGTGAGACAGAAAAGTTCTTC.

With respect to this clone: A much larger clone differs by one base, so this may be a read error. This CDR3 is also generated by other DNA sequences in the sample. The genes are TRBV27 and TRBJ1-5; the match to TRBD1 covers 7 bases. CDR3 size: 13 residues. V lost 3 bases and J lost 4; bases outside the gene matches: 0. CDR1 is MNHEY and CDR2 is SMNVEV in the germline V gene (reference sequence). The CDR3 DNA sequence: TGTGCCAGCAGTTTGGACAGGAATCAGCCCCAGCATTTT. Translation: CASSLDRNQPQHF.

This clone appeared a single time. The genes are TRBV5-6 and TRBJ2-1; D perhaps matches TRBD1 (5 bases). Germline V gene lookup returns CDR1 SGHDT and CDR2 YYEEEE. V was pared by 1 base and J by 5 bases, with 10 bases between. The CDR3 sequence is 14 residues long. The CDR3 region is CASSLRLDNNEQFF. The CDR3, as DNA: TGTGCCAGCAGCTTGAGGTTGGACAACAATGAGCAGTTCTTC.

On this clone itself: One end of the junction is discordant with germline, which a read error may explain. The CDR3 is CASSEDRAYEQYF. The CDR3 DNA reads TGTGCCAGCAGCGAAGACAGAGCCTACGAGCAGTACTTC. The V and J genes are TRBV2 and TRBJ2-7; D might be TRBD1 (5 bases). Germline V gene sequence: CDR1 SNHLY, CDR2 FYNNEI. The CDR3 has 13 amino acids.

This clone was seen only a few times. The CDR3: CASSVTGAETQYF. CDR3 nucleotide sequence: TGTGCCAGCAGCGTAACAGGGGCGGAGACCCAGTACTTC. V is TRBV7-2 and J is TRBJ2-5, with 7 bases that match TRBD1. The V gene end was trimmed by 5 bases and the J gene end by 5 bases; junction bases not matched to a gene: 5. The CDR3 totals 13 residues. Germline CDR1 is SGHTA and CDR2 is FQGNSA.

The chain joins TRBV30 to TRBJ1-2; D remains unclear. The V end was cut by 7 bases, the J end by 4 bases, with 13 bases between. This CDR3 is 12 amino acids long. Germline values: CDR1 GTSNPN, CDR2 SVGIG (reference sequence). The CDR3 loop is CASTPGSYGYTF. For the CDR3, the DNA is TGTGCCTCCACTCCGGGTAGCTATGGCTACACCTTC.

This clone was detected once. It may be a read error: a sequence one base away is much more abundant. The rearrangement links TRBV28 to TRBJ2-7; D is ambiguous. This CDR3 is built from 11 residues. Germline CDR1 reads MDHEN; CDR2 reads SYDVKM. The germline V and J ends were trimmed by 5 bases and 2 bases, with 4 bases remaining between them. This CDR3 is CASSVPYEQYF. The CDR3 DNA reads TGTGCCAGCAGTGTCCCCTACGAGCAGTACTTC.

On this clone: The sample carries other DNA sequences with the same CDR3. This CDR3 is CASSSPGGGNQPQHF. CDR3 nucleotide sequence: TGTGCCAGCAGTTCGCCGGGGGGGGGCAATCAGCCCCAGCATTTT. The chain has TRBV28 and TRBJ1-5, with TRBD1 as a possible D gene (5 bases). This CDR3 has 15 amino acids. The V and J ends lost 4 bases and 2 bases respectively, with 12 bases between them. The germline V gene has CDR1 MDHEN and CDR2 SYDVKM.

Notes on this clone: This sequence may be a read error, since a much larger clone differs from it by one base. The same CDR3 can be traced to other DNA sequences in this sample. The chain has TRBV29-1 and TRBJ1-1, with a weak D call TRBD1 (5 bases). Per germline, CDR1 SQVTM and CDR2 ANQGSEA. V was clipped by 0 bases and J by 2 bases, with 7 bases between them. The CDR3 is 13 amino acids. The DNA of the CDR3 is TGCAGCGTTGAAGATCAGGGAAACACTGAAGCTTTCTTT. It codes for CSVEDQGNTEAFF.

The chain has TRBV27 and TRBJ2-1; 10 bases align to TRBD2. CDR1 is MNHEY, CDR2 SMNVEV, per germline (reference sequence). Trimming cost V 3 bases and J 4 bases; bases outside gene matches: 3. The CDR3 is 15 amino acids. The CDR3 bases are TGTGCCAGCAGTTTTCAGGGACTAGCGTACAATGAGCAGTTCTTC. As protein: CASSFQGLAYNEQFF.

This clone was picked up one time. Other DNA sequences in the sample encode the same CDR3. V and J are TRBV28 and TRBJ1-2, with 7 bases aligning to TRBD1. The CDR3 consists of 12 residues. V lost 9 bases to trimming and J lost 2 bases; unmatched junction nucleotides: 3. The V gene's germline CDR1 is MDHEN and CDR2 SYDVKM. The CDR3 bases are TGTGCCAGTCAGACAGGGAACTATGGCTACACCTTC. This codes for CASQTGNYGYTF.

This chain uses TRBV5-6 with TRBJ2-5; the D is unclear. The CDR3 consists of 17 residues. Germline V gene data show CDR1 as SGHDT and CDR2 as YYEEEE. The V end lost 0 bases, the J end lost 2 bases, and 17 bases lay between the germline ends. CDR3 sequence (DNA): TGTGCCAGCAGCTTGGGACCCCCAAACGAAGGACAAGAGACCCAGTACTTC. Its protein product is CASSLGPPNEGQETQYF. Filled out from reference TRBV5-6 and TRBJ2-5, the complete variable domain reads DAGVTQSPTHLIKTRGQQVTLRCSPKSGHDTVSWYQQALGQGPQFIFQYYEEEERQRGNFPDRFSGHQFPNYSSELNVNALLLGDSALYLCASSLGPPNEGQETQYFGPGTRLLVL.

This chain uses TRBV19 with TRBJ2-5, with D unresolved. Per germline, CDR1 LNHDA and CDR2 SQIVND (reference sequence). The CDR3 runs to 13 residues. V was cut by 3 bases and J by 6 bases, with 11 bases left in between. This CDR3 reads CASSIGLLQTQYF. The CDR3 coding sequence is TGTGCCAGTAGTATTGGGCTTTTGCAGACCCAGTACTTC.

V gene TRBV28 combines with J gene TRBJ2-1; 10 nucleotides agree with TRBD2. CDR3 length: 14 residues. The V segment lost 8 bases and the J segment 7 bases; nucleotides outside the gene matches: 8. Germline V gene data show CDR1 as MDHEN and CDR2 as SYDVKM. The CDR3 region has the DNA TGTGCCAGCGAGCGGGAGGGTGGAGGGAATGAGCAGTTCTTC. Translating it yields CASEREGGGNEQFF.

The table lists this clone with many counts. The V call is TRBV28, the J call TRBJ1-2; D is unresolved. Germline V gene data show CDR1 as MDHEN and CDR2 as SYDVKM. V lost 6 bases, J lost 7 bases, and 9 bases lay in between. This CDR3 has 11 residues. The CDR3 region has the DNA TGTGCCAGCAGGTCGGAGGGTGGCTACACCTTC. This codes for CASRSEGGYTF.

The chain carries TRBV7-9 and TRBJ2-2; D is unresolved. CDR1 is SEHNR and CDR2 is FQNEAQ in the germline V gene (reference sequence). This CDR3 comprises 15 residues. V was trimmed by 5 bases and J by 1 base, leaving 11 bases between them. Here the CDR3 DNA reads TGTGCCAGCAGCCTACGACTGGGGAACACCGGGGAGCTGTTTTTT. Its translation is CASSLRLGNTGELFF. Together with reference TRBV7-9 and TRBJ2-2, the CDR3 gives the full variable domain: DTGVSQNPRHKITKRGQNVTFRCDPISEHNRLYWYRQTLGQGPEFLTYFQNEAQLEKSRLLSDRFSAERPKGSFSTLEIQRTEQGDSAMYLCASSLRLGNTGELFFGEGSRLTVL.

Here the CDR3 DNA reads TGCGCCAGCAGCAGCGGGACTAGCAGTTACACCGGGGAGCTGTTTTTT. It translates to CASSSGTSSYTGELFF. The J gene is TRBJ2-2, the V gene TRBV5-1, with TRBD2 matching 9 bases. The length of the CDR3 is 16 residues. V shed 4 bases, J shed 3 bases, and the junction held 7 bases outside the gene matches. Germline CDR1 and CDR2: SGHRS and YFSETQ. The whole variable domain, remainder taken from reference TRBV5-1 and TRBJ2-2, is KAGVTQTPRYLIKTRGQQVTLSCSPISGHRSVSWYQQTPGQGLQFLFEYFSETQRNKGNFPGRFSGRQFSNSRSEMNVSTLELGDSALYLCASSSGTSSYTGELFFGEGSRLTVL.

The rearrangement joins TRBV19 to TRBJ1-2, with 8 bases aligning to TRBD1. With 5 bases clipped from V and 8 bases from J, the junction kept 13 bases outside the gene matches. Germline V gene sequence: CDR1 LNHDA, CDR2 SQIVND (reference sequence). The CDR3 spans 15 residues. CDR3 sequence reads: CASSPWTGSKGGYTF. CDR3 nucleotide sequence: TGTGCCAGTAGTCCGTGGACAGGGAGCAAGGGGGGCTACACCTTC.

The chain links TRBV7-6 to TRBJ2-7; a possible D gene is TRBD1 (6 bases). CDR3 length: 18 amino acids. Trimming shortened V by 0 bases and J by 5 bases, and 23 bases separated the two germline ends. Germline V gene lookup returns CDR1 SGHVS and CDR2 FNYEAQ. CDR3 in DNA: TGTGCCAGCAGCTTAGCGGTCTTTGGGTGGGGGCTACCCGACGAGCAGTACTTC. It specifies CASSLAVFGWGLPDEQYF. The full variable domain, completed using reference TRBV7-6 and TRBJ2-7, is GAGVSQSPRYKVTKRGQDVALRCDPISGHVSLYWYRQALGQGPEFLTYFNYEAQQDKSGLPNDRFSAERPEGSISTLTIQRTEQRDSAMYRCASSLAVFGWGLPDEQYFGPGTRLTVT.

This clone occurred once. The rearrangement joins TRBV10-3 to TRBJ2-1, with D possibly being TRBD1 (5 bases). V was shortened by 7 bases and J by 7 bases, with 14 bases between the two germline ends. The length of the CDR3 is 13 residues. Germline lookup yields CDR1 ENHRY and CDR2 SYGVKD. This CDR3 reads CAIKGNGPNEQFF. The CDR3, as DNA: TGTGCCATCAAGGGGAATGGTCCGAATGAGCAGTTCTTC.

The V gene is TRBV6-1, the J gene TRBJ2-7; D is unresolved. The germline CDR1 and CDR2 sequences are MNHNS and SASEGT. This CDR3 region has 14 residues. V lost 2 bases, J lost 0 bases, and 8 bases lay in between. In nucleotides, the CDR3 is TGTGCCAGCAGTGAACAGGAGAGCTCCTACGAGCAGTACTTC. This gives the protein CASSEQESSYEQYF.

J is TRBJ1-1 and V is TRBV4-3; D remains unclear. The V gene lost 5 bases and the J gene lost 5 bases, with 15 bases spanning the gap. Germline loops: CDR1 LGHNA, CDR2 YSLEER. The CDR3 has 14 residues. DNA of the CDR3: TGCGCCAGCAGCGAGATGACGGAGGGAACTGAAGCTTTCTTT. Its protein is CASSEMTEGTEAFF.

The chain joins TRBV28 to TRBJ2-3; D remains ambiguous. CDR3 length: 15 amino acids. V was clipped by 3 bases and J by 1 base, with 11 bases between them. The V gene's germline CDR1 is MDHEN and CDR2 SYDVKM. Here the CDR3 reads CASSLGPSGTDTQYF. DNA for the CDR3: TGTGCCAGCAGTTTGGGTCCCTCCGGCACAGATACGCAGTATTTT.

The gene calls are TRBV7-9 and TRBJ2-7; D call uncertain. CDR3 size: 14 residues. Germline V gives CDR1 SEHNR, CDR2 FQNEAQ (reference sequence). V was cut by 6 bases and J by 0 bases, with 12 bases left in between. The CDR3 spells CASSPHISSYEQYF. In nucleotides, the CDR3 is TGTGCCAGCAGTCCCCACATTAGCTCCTACGAGCAGTACTTC. The variable domain in full, completed from reference TRBV7-9 and TRBJ2-7, reads DTGVSQNPRHKITKRGQNVTFRCDPISEHNRLYWYRQTLGQGPEFLTYFQNEAQLEKSRLLSDRFSAERPKGSFSTLEIQRTEQGDSAMYLCASSPHISSYEQYFGPGTRLTVT.

V and J are TRBV2 and TRBJ1-3; no clear D. Germline lookup yields CDR1 SNHLY and CDR2 FYNNEI. There are 15 residues in the CDR3. The V end was cut by 3 bases, the J end by 0 bases, with 9 bases between. The CDR3: CASSEQVLSGNTIYF. DNA for the CDR3: TGTGCCAGCAGTGAGCAGGTGCTCTCTGGAAACACCATATATTTT.

The chain uses TRBV9 and TRBJ2-3; the D call may be TRBD1 or TRBD2 (5 bases each). V was trimmed by 4 bases and J by 0 bases, leaving 12 bases between them. In germline, CDR1 is SGDLS, CDR2 YYNGEE. The CDR3 covers 15 residues. DNA of the CDR3: TGTGCCAGCAGCACCGAGGGACGGAGCACAGATACGCAGTATTTT. It is translated as CASSTEGRSTDTQYF.